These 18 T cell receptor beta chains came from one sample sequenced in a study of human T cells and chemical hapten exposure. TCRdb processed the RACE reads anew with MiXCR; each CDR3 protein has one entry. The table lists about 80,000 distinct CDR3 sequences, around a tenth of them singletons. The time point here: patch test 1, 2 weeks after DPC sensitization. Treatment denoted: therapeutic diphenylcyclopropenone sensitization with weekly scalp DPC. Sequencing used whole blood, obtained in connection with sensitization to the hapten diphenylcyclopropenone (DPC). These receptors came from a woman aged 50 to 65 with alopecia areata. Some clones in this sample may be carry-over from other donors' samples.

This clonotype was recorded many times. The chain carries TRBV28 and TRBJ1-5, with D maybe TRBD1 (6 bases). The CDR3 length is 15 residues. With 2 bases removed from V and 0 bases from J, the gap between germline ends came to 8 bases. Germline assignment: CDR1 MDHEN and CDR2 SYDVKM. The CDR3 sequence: CASSLAGASNQPQHF. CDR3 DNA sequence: TGTGCCAGCAGTTTAGCAGGGGCTAGCAATCAGCCCCAGCATTTT.

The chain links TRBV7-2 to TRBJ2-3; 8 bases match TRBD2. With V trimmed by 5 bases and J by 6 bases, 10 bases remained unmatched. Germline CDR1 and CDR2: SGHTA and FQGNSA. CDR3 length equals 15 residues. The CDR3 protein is CASSLRTSRGDTQYF. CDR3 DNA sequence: TGTGCCAGCAGCCTGAGGACTAGCCGTGGTGATACGCAGTATTTT. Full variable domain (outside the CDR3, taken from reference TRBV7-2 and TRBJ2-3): GAGVSQSPSNKVTEKGKDVELRCDPISGHTALYWYRQSLGQGLEFLIYFQGNSAPDKSGLPSDRFSAERTGGSVSTLTIQRTQQEDSAVYLCASSLRTSRGDTQYFGPGTRLTVL.

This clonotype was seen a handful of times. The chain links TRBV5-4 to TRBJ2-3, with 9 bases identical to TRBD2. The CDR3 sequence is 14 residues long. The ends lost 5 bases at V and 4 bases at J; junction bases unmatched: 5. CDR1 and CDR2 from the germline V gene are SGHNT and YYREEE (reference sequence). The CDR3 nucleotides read TGTGCCAGCAGGCGGGAGGGGGGGTCAGATACGCAGTATTTT. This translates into CASRREGGSDTQYF.

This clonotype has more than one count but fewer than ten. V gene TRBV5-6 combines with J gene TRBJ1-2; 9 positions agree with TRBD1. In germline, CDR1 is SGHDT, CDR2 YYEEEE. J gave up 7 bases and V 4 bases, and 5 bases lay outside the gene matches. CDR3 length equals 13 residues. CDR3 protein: CASSRTGDGGYTF. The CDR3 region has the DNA TGTGCCAGCAGCCGGACAGGGGACGGTGGCTACACCTTC.

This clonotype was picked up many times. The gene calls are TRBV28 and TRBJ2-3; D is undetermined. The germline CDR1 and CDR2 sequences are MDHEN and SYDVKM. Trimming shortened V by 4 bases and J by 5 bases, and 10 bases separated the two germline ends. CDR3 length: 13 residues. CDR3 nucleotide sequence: TGTGCCAGCAGTTGGGCCGGCCGAGATACGCAGTATTTT. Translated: CASSWAGRDTQYF.

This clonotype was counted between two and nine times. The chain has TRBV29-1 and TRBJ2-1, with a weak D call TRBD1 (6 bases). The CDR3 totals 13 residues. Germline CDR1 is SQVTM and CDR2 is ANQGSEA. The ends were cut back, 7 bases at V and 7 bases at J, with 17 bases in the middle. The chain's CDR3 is CSAEGQGWNEQFF. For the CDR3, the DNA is TGCAGCGCCGAAGGTCAGGGGTGGAATGAGCAGTTCTTC.

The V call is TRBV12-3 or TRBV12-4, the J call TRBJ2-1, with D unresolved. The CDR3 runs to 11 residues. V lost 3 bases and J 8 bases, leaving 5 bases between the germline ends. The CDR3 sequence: CASSLIDEQFF. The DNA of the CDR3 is TGTGCCAGCAGTTTGATAGATGAGCAGTTCTTC.

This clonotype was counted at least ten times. The CDR3 spells CASTTGGGRGRSNQPQHF. In DNA form, the CDR3 reads TGTGCCAGCACCACCGGGGGGGGGCGTGGTCGAAGCAATCAGCCCCAGCATTTT. This chain joins TRBV6-6 and TRBJ1-5, with D possibly TRBD1 on 6 matching bases. The CDR3 totals 18 residues. Deletions cut 7 bases from V and 1 base from J, with 23 bases between. Germline CDR1 and CDR2: MNHNY and SVGAGI (reference sequence).

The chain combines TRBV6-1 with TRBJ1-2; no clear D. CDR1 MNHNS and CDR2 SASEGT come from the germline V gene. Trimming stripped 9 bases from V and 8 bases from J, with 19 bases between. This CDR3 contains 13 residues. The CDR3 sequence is CASLDAAYAGYTF. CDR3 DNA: TGTGCCAGTTTAGACGCAGCCTATGCCGGCTACACCTTC.

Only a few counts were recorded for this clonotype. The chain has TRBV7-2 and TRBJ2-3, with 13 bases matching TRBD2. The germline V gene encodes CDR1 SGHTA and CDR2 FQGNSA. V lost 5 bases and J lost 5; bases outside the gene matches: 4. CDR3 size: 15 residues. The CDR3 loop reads CASSRLAGGKDTQYF. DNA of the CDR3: TGTGCCAGCAGCAGACTAGCGGGAGGAAAAGATACGCAGTATTTT.

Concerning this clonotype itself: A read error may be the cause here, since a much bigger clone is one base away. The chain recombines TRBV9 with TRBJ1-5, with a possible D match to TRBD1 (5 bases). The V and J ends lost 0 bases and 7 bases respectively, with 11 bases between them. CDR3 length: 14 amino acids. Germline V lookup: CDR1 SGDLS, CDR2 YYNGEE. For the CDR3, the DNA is TGTGCCAGCAGCGTAGAGGGGCGCACGCAGCCCCAGCATTTT. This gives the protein CASSVEGRTQPQHF.

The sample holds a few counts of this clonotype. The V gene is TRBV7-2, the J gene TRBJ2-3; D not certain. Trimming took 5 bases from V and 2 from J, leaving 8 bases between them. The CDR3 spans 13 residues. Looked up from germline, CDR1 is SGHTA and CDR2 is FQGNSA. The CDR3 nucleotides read TGTGCCAGCAGCCCCCCTCACACAGATACGCAGTATTTT. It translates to CASSPPHTDTQYF.

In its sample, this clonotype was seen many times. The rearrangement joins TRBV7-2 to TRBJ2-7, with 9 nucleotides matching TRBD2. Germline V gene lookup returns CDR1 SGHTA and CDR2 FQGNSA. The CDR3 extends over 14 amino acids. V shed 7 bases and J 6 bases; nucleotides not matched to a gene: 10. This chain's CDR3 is CASMRGRAPSEQYF. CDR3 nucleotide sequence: TGTGCCAGCATGCGCGGGAGGGCCCCCAGCGAGCAGTACTTC.

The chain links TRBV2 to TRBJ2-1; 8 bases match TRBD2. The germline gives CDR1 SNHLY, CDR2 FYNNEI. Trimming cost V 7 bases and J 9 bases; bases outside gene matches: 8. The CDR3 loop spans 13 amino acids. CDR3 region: CASNLAGLSEQFF. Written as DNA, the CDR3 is TGTGCCAGCAACCTAGCGGGCCTAAGTGAGCAGTTCTTC.

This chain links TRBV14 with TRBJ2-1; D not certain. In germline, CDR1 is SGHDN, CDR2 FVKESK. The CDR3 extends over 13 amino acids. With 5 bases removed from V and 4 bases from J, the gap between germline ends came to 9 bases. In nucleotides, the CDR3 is TGTGCCAGCAGCTCACAAGTGTACAATGAGCAGTTCTTC. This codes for CASSSQVYNEQFF.

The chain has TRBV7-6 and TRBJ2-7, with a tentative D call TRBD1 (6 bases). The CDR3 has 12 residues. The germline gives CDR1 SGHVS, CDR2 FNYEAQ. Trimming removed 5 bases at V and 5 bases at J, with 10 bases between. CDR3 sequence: CASSPHRDEQYF. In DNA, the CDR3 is TGTGCCAGCAGCCCCCACAGGGACGAGCAGTACTTC.

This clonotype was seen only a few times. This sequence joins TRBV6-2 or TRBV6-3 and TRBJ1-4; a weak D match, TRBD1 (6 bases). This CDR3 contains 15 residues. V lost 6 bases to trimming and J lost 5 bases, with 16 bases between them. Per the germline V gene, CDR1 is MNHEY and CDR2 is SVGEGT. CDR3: CASRSAGQGNEKLFF. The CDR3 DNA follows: TGTGCCAGCAGGTCGGCGGGACAAGGGAATGAAAAACTGTTTTTT.

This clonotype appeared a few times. The CDR3: CSARTGFGYTF. The DNA of the CDR3 is TGCAGTGCTAGGACAGGCTTTGGCTACACCTTC. The genes are TRBV20-1 and TRBJ1-2; TRBD1 is a possible D gene (6 bases). Trimming took off 3 bases at V and 7 bases at J, with 9 bases between the two ends. Per the germline V gene, CDR1 is DFQATT and CDR2 is SNEGSKA (reference sequence). The CDR3 runs to 11 residues.